This TCR beta chain emerged from a study of blood T cell repertoires in COVID-19. Study information: PBMCs, B-cell-depleted T cells, or T cells were the source of the cDNA or gDNA that made up the material.

Original data processing: Estimation of nucleated cell counts was performed using reference gene primer amplification. Only in-frame clones appear in the TCRdb table, and some are missing; sequencing was by immunoSEQ multiplex PCR. V and J calls and clone size are copied from that table; D and trimming were computed from the DNA. The top ten clones hold more than 13% of a sample with about 58,000 clones, 89% of them seen once. The receptor's source is a woman aged 55-70 years with active COVID-19. Sequencing was carried out using peripheral blood.

The CDR3, as DNA: TGTGCCAGCAGCTTGGACAGGGGCAATGAGCAGTTCTTC. Protein product: CASSLDRGNEQFF. J is TRBJ2-1 and V is TRBV11-2; 9 nucleotides agree with TRBD1. CDR3 length: 13 amino acids. The germline CDR1 and CDR2 sequences are SGHAT and FQNNGV. With 3 bases clipped from V and 6 bases from J, the junction kept 0 bases outside the gene matches. The variable domain in full, completed from reference TRBV11-2 and TRBJ2-1, reads EAGVAQSPRYKIIEKRQSVAFWCNPISGHATLYWYQQILGQGPKLLIQFQNNGVVDDSQLPKDRFSAERLKGVDSTLKIQPAKLEDSAVYLCASSLDRGNEQFFGPGTRLTVL.